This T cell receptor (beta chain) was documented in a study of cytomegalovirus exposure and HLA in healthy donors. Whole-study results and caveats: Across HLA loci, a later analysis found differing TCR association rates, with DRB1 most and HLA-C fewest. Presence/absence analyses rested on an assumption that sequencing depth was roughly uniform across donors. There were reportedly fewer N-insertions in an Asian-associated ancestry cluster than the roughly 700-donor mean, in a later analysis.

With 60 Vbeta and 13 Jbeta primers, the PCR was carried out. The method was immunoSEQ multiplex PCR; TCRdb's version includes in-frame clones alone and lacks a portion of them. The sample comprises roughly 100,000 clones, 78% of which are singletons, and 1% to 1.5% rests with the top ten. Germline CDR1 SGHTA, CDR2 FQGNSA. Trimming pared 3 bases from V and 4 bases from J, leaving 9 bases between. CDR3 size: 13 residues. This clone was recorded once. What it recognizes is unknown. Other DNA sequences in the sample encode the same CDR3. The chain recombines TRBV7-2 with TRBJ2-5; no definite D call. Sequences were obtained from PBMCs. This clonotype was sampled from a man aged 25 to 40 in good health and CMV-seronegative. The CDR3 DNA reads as TGTGCCAGCAGCTTTAGAGGCCTAGAGACCCAGTACTTC. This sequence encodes CASSFRGLETQYF. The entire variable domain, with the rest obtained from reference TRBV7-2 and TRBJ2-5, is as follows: GAGVSQSPSNKVTEKGKDVELRCDPISGHTALYWYRQSLGQGLEFLIYFQGNSAPDKSGLPSDRFSAERTGGSVSTLTIQRTQQEDSAVYLCASSFRGLETQYFGPGTRLLVL.